This TCR beta chain was observed in a study of T cell repertoires in cytomegalovirus infection. Study background: In public TCR beta signatures, there were indications of both CMV infection and matching HLA type.

V was shortened by 4 bases and J by 4 bases, with 12 bases between the two germline ends. Germline V gives CDR1 MGHDK, CDR2 SYGVNS. The length of the CDR3 is 14 residues. TCRdb used MiXCR to reprocess the reads, holding one entry per CDR3 protein. The table lists hundreds of thousands of distinct CDR3 sequences, approximately 32% of them singletons. This clonotype was seen a few times. Its specificity is unknown. This chain uses TRBV25-1 with TRBJ2-3, with D uncertain. The sample was cultured CD8+ T cells from PBMCs, taken from culture after CMV antigen stimulation. The receptor's source is a human donor in good health (CMV status not recorded). Some clones in this sample may be carry-over from other donors' samples. The CDR3 region has the DNA TGTGCCAGCAGTGCCTCATTGATATCAGATACGCAGTATTTT. This encodes CASSASLISDTQYF.